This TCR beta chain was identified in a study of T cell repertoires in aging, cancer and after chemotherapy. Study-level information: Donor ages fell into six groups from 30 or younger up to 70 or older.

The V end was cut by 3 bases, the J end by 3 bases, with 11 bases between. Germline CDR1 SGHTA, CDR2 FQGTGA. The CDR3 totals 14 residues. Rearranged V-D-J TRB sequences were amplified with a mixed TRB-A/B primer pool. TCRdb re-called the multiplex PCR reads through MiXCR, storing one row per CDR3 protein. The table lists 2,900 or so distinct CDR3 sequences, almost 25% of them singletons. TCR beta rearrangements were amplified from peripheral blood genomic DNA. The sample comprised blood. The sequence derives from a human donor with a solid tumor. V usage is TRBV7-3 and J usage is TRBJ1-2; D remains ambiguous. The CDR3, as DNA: TGTGCCAGCAGCTTCGACCGGATTGACTATGGCTACACCTTC. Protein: CASSFDRIDYGYTF. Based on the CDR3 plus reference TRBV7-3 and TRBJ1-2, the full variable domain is GAGVSQTPSNKVTEKGKYVELRCDPISGHTALYWYRQSLGQGPEFLIYFQGTGAADDSGLPNDRFFAVRPEGSVSTLKIQRTERGDSAVYLCASSFDRIDYGYTFGSGTRLTVV.